The 27 T cell receptor beta chains below were found in one sample sequenced in a study of glioma-infiltrating T cells after dendritic cell vaccination. Some clones are missing from TCRdb's copy, which holds only in-frame ones; the method was immunoSEQ multiplex PCR. The repertoire consists of about 92,000 clones, with more than 75% occurring once and the leading ten covering less than 20%. Specimen: blood, collected before dendritic cell vaccination. All receptors derive from a human donor with glioblastoma.

The CDR3 is CASSWAAPSSYNSPLHF. In DNA, the CDR3 is TGTGCCAGCTCATGGGCAGCCCCGAGCTCCTATAATTCACCCCTCCACTTT. This chain links TRBV18 with TRBJ1-6; D gene unclear. V lost 5 bases and J lost 0, with 14 bases in between. Germline CDR1 and CDR2: KGHSH and LQKENI. The CDR3 covers 17 residues.

This CDR3 reads CASSPTSNRGPYEQYF. CDR3 coding DNA: TGTGCCAGCTCACCAACTTCTAACAGGGGCCCCTACGAGCAGTACTTC. The rearrangement joins TRBV18 to TRBJ2-7, with 7 nucleotides matching TRBD1. The CDR3 is 16 residues long. With 2 bases clipped from V and 2 bases from J, the junction kept 9 bases outside the gene matches. Germline assignment: CDR1 KGHSH and CDR2 LQKENI.

The chain recombines TRBV27 with TRBJ1-1; tentatively, D is TRBD1 (6 bases). The CDR3 is 17 residues long. Germline CDR1 is MNHEY and CDR2 is SMNVEV (reference sequence). V was clipped by 5 bases and J by 3 bases, with 22 bases between them. This CDR3 reads CASSTNTQQGLYTEAFF. The CDR3, as DNA: TGTGCCAGCAGTACAAACACCCAACAGGGATTATACACTGAAGCTTTCTTT.

The chain couples TRBV6-1 to TRBJ1-5; 7 bases agree with TRBD1. V lost 2 bases and J lost 8; bases outside the gene matches: 6. Germline lookup yields CDR1 MNHNS and CDR2 SASEGT. The CDR3 is made up of 14 amino acids. This CDR3 is CASSETRGPKPQHF. The CDR3 DNA reads as TGTGCCAGCAGTGAAACGAGGGGGCCGAAGCCCCAGCATTTT.

The count of this clone is one. The rearrangement links TRBV11-2 to TRBJ2-1; 12 nucleotides agree with TRBD2. Per the germline V gene, CDR1 is SGHAT and CDR2 is FQNNGV. The J segment lost 8 bases and the V segment lost 4 bases, leaving 6 bases of the junction unmatched. This CDR3 has 15 residues. The DNA for the CDR3 is TGTGCCAGCAGCTCCGGACTAGCGGGGCACTATGAGCAGTTCTTC. Translation: CASSSGLAGHYEQFF.

The chain couples TRBV18 to TRBJ2-7; D is unresolved. Deletions cut 3 bases from V and 1 base from J, with 4 bases between. This CDR3 contains 12 residues. Germline V gives CDR1 KGHSH, CDR2 LQKENI. The CDR3 sequence is CASSPSSYEQYF. CDR3 in DNA: TGTGCCAGCTCACCTTCGTCCTACGAGCAGTACTTC.

This chain connects TRBV6-5 to TRBJ2-7, with D tentatively TRBD1 (5 bases). Germline V lookup: CDR1 MNHEY, CDR2 SVGAGI. The CDR3 contains 13 residues. V was shortened by 0 bases and J by 3 bases, with 6 bases between the two germline ends. The CDR3 loop reads CASSYSQGYEQYF. Written as DNA, the CDR3 is TGTGCCAGCAGTTACTCCCAGGGCTACGAGCAGTACTTC.

The rearrangement links TRBV5-1 to TRBJ1-1; 8 positions agree with TRBD1. This CDR3 has 15 amino acids. The junction had 7 bases not matched to a gene; V was cut back by 4 bases and J by 2 bases. Germline V gives CDR1 SGHRS, CDR2 YFSETQ. The CDR3 spells CASSTGQGSNTEAFF. As DNA, the CDR3 is TGCGCCAGCAGCACCGGACAGGGTTCTAACACTGAAGCTTTCTTT.

The J gene is TRBJ2-7, the V gene TRBV7-2; 12 bases are a match to TRBD2. This CDR3 comprises 15 residues. Trimming cost V 5 bases and J 0 bases; bases outside gene matches: 2. Germline-derived CDR1 and CDR2 are SGHTA and FQGNSA. As DNA, the CDR3 is TGTGCCAGCAGCAAGACTAGCGGGAGCTCCTACGAGCAGTACTTC. This translates into CASSKTSGSSYEQYF. Based on the CDR3 plus reference TRBV7-2 and TRBJ2-7, the full variable domain is GAGVSQSPSNKVTEKGKDVELRCDPISGHTALYWYRQSLGQGLEFLIYFQGNSAPDKSGLPSDRFSAERTGGSVSTLTIQRTQQEDSAVYLCASSKTSGSSYEQYFGPGTRLTVT.

The chain joins TRBV6-5 to TRBJ2-7; D unclear. Per germline, CDR1 MNHEY and CDR2 SVGAGI. This CDR3 has 13 amino acids. Trimming shortened V by 0 bases and J by 3 bases, and 6 bases separated the two germline ends. CDR3 in DNA: TGTGCCAGCAGTTACTCTCTAGGCTACGAGCAGTACTTC. Amino acid sequence: CASSYSLGYEQYF.

V and J are TRBV9 and TRBJ2-7; D may be TRBD2 (5 bases). The length of the CDR3 is 15 residues. The germline gives CDR1 SGDLS, CDR2 YYNGEE. The V end lost 0 bases, the J end lost 1 base, and 11 bases lay between the germline ends. The CDR3 bases are TGTGCCAGCAGCGTAGGTGGTGGGGAGTCCTACGAGCAGTACTTC. Its translation is CASSVGGGESYEQYF.

The chain is built from TRBV29-1 and TRBJ2-3, with D uncertain. From germline, CDR1 is SQVTM and CDR2 ANQGSEA. V was pared by 7 bases and J by 6 bases, with 8 bases between. This CDR3 has 10 amino acids. The DNA of the CDR3 is TGCAGCGCCCGCAGTGATACGCAGTATTTT. Translation: CSARSDTQYF.

The J gene is TRBJ2-1, the V gene TRBV7-3; 7 bases line up with TRBD2. The CDR3 has 16 amino acids. Per germline, CDR1 SGHTA and CDR2 FQGTGA. Trimming cost V 1 base and J 9 bases; bases outside gene matches: 12. CDR3 DNA sequence: TGTGCCAGCAGCTTAAGATTCGGGGGAGGGAAGGGTGAGCAGTTCTTC. Translation gives CASSLRFGGGKGEQFF.

This clone occurred a few times. V and J are TRBV6-1 and TRBJ2-3, with TRBD2 matching over 8 bases. Germline assignment: CDR1 MNHNS and CDR2 SASEGT. CDR3 length: 16 amino acids. J gave up 4 bases and V 3 bases, and 9 bases lay outside the gene matches. In DNA form, the CDR3 reads TGTGCCAGCAGTGAGGTGTGGGGGCGGGAGGCAGATACGCAGTATTTT. Encoded protein: CASSEVWGREADTQYF.

This clone has only a few counts. The chain couples TRBV5-1 to TRBJ2-1; 10 nucleotides match TRBD1. V shed 5 bases and J 5 bases; nucleotides not matched to a gene: 7. The CDR3 contains 15 residues. Germline V gives CDR1 SGHRS, CDR2 YFSETQ. Here the CDR3 DNA reads TGCGCCAGCAGACCAGGACAGGGGGGGAACAATGAGCAGTTCTTC. Translated: CASRPGQGGNNEQFF.

The chain couples TRBV28 to TRBJ1-1; 8 positions agree with TRBD1. Germline V CDR1 and CDR2: MDHEN, SYDVKM. This CDR3 region has 16 residues. V was clipped by 2 bases and J by 1 base; unmatched bases: 6. The CDR3 nucleotides read TGTGCCAGCAGTTTAACAGGGGGAATGGCGAACACTGAAGCTTTCTTT. This gives the protein CASSLTGGMANTEAFF.

This chain connects TRBV5-1 to TRBJ2-4, with 8 bases matching TRBD1. The V segment lost 4 bases and the J segment 3 bases; nucleotides outside the gene matches: 6. The CDR3 has 15 residues. Germline V CDR1 and CDR2: SGHRS, YFSETQ. CDR3 sequence reads: CASSEGQGGKNIQYF. In DNA, the CDR3 is TGCGCCAGCAGCGAAGGACAGGGCGGCAAAAACATTCAGTACTTC.

The count of this clone is one. The chain couples TRBV19 to TRBJ2-3; 15 bases are shared with TRBD2. Germline V gene sequence: CDR1 LNHDA, CDR2 SQIVND (reference sequence). After removal of 6 bases from V and 3 bases from J, the junction contained 7 bases not matched to a gene. CDR3 size: 17 residues. The CDR3 sequence: CASRPGTSGRTTDTQYF. Here the CDR3 DNA reads TGTGCCAGTAGACCCGGGACTAGCGGGAGGACTACAGATACGCAGTATTTT. The full variable domain, its missing parts supplied by reference TRBV19 and TRBJ2-3, is DGGITQSPKYLFRKEGQNVTLSCEQNLNHDAMYWYRQDPGQGLRLIYYSQIVNDFQKGDIAEGYSVSREKKESFPLTVTSAQKNPTAFYLCASRPGTSGRTTDTQYFGPGTRLTVL.

The V and J genes are TRBV7-6 and TRBJ1-2; D might be TRBD1 (5 bases). Germline CDR1 reads SGHVS; CDR2 reads FNYEAQ. With 2 bases removed from V and 6 bases from J, the gap between germline ends came to 22 bases. The CDR3 is 17 residues long. The CDR3 DNA reads as TGTGCCAGCAGCTTACGATTGGGGGGGGGAGTTGGCGATGGCTACACCTTC. It specifies CASSLRLGGGVGDGYTF.

CDR3 nucleotide sequence: TGTGCCAGCAGTGGGAGCAGCGGAAAGAGCTCCTACGAGCAGTACTTC. Encoded protein: CASSGSSGKSSYEQYF. This sequence joins TRBV6-1 and TRBJ2-7; perhaps TRBD2 as D (5 bases). Deletions cut 4 bases from V and 0 bases from J, with 16 bases between. The germline CDR1 and CDR2 sequences are MNHNS and SASEGT. CDR3 length: 16 residues.

V usage is TRBV6-6 and J usage is TRBJ2-7, with D uncertain. The V end was cut by 3 bases, the J end by 2 bases, with 11 bases between. Germline CDR1 is MNHNY and CDR2 is SVGAGI (reference sequence). The CDR3 runs to 14 residues. The CDR3 nucleotides are TGTGCCAGCAGTTATCCGCCCACAACCTACGAGCAGTACTTC. Its protein is CASSYPPTTYEQYF.

The V call is TRBV10-2, the J call TRBJ1-2; D uncertain. Germline values: CDR1 WSHSY, CDR2 SAAADI. The CDR3 length is 14 residues. V was shortened by 8 bases and J by 2 bases, with 15 bases between the two germline ends. In DNA, the CDR3 is TGCGCCAGCCTGAAGGAGGGAGGCAACTATGGCTACACCTTC. Encoded protein: CASLKEGGNYGYTF.

This rearrangement joins TRBV19 to TRBJ1-5; no definite D call. This CDR3 spans 19 amino acids. V was trimmed by 3 bases and J by 0 bases, leaving 21 bases between them. CDR1 is LNHDA and CDR2 is SQIVND in the germline V gene (reference sequence). The CDR3 DNA sequence: TGTGCCAGTAGTATCTCCCCCCTGGTAGTGATTGATAGCAATCAGCCCCAGCATTTT. Amino acid sequence: CASSISPLVVIDSNQPQHF.

The chain combines TRBV29-1 with TRBJ2-6; no definite D call. From germline, CDR1 is SQVTM and CDR2 ANQGSEA. Trimming cost V 5 bases and J 1 base, with 9 bases left between them. This CDR3 region has 14 residues. DNA for the CDR3: TGCAGCGTTCTTATAGCTTCTGGGGCCAACGTCCTGACTTTC. Protein: CSVLIASGANVLTF.

This chain uses TRBV7-9 with TRBJ1-2, with TRBD1 matching 8 bases. The CDR3 covers 15 residues. In germline, CDR1 is SEHNR, CDR2 FQNEAQ (reference sequence). Trimming removed 4 bases from V and 8 bases from J; junction bases left unmatched: 12. The CDR3 DNA sequence: TGTGCCAGCAGCTACACCCGGAGGGGACAGGAGGGCTACACCTTC. It yields the protein CASSYTRRGQEGYTF.

The chain couples TRBV7-2 to TRBJ2-4, with TRBD2 identical over 11 bases. Germline assignment: CDR1 SGHTA and CDR2 FQGNSA. Trimming removed 2 bases from V and 6 bases from J; junction bases left unmatched: 12. This CDR3 has 18 amino acids. CDR3 in amino acids: CASSLLAGGPLGRNIQYF. CDR3 bases: TGTGCCAGCAGCTTACTAGCGGGGGGACCCCTCGGAAGAAACATTCAGTACTTC.

The V gene is TRBV2, the J gene TRBJ1-6, with D perhaps TRBD1 (6 bases). Per germline, CDR1 SNHLY and CDR2 FYNNEI. The germline V and J ends were trimmed by 7 bases and 8 bases, with 24 bases remaining between them. The CDR3 has 17 amino acids. Here the CDR3 DNA reads TGTGCCAGCACCGAACTTTATGGGACAACAACCTATTCACCCCTCCACTTT. Translated: CASTELYGTTTYSPLHF.